The 24 T cell receptor beta chains reported below all come from one sample, sequenced in a study of persistence of HIV-infected CD4 T cells. Overlapping HIV-1 Gag 15-mer peptides at 1 ug per peptide per mL were used. CD40L-negative CD69-negative CD45RO-high memory CD4+ T cells were sorted as populations depleted of antigen-responding cells. Their cognate antigens are unknown. Sequencing used immunoSEQ version 4 in survey mode. TCRdb keeps only in-frame clones here, not all; method: immunoSEQ multiplex PCR. The sample holds about 35,000 clones; approximately 81% are singletons and the top ten take 5% to 7%. The specimen comprised cultured CD4+ T cells from PBMCs, sampled from a patient who received antiretroviral therapy. The receptor source for this set is an adult with HIV. The donor label of this sample is uncertain.

V is TRBV30 and J is TRBJ1-2; perhaps TRBD1 as D (6 bases). The CDR3 has 13 residues. CDR1 and CDR2 from the germline V gene are GTSNPN and SVGIG (reference sequence). Trimming stripped 0 bases from V and 7 bases from J, with 12 bases between. The CDR3: CAWSVTGAAGYTF. CDR3 sequence (DNA): TGTGCCTGGAGTGTAACGGGGGCGGCTGGCTACACCTTC.

As DNA, the CDR3 is TGCGCCAGCAGCGACCAAACTATACGGGAGCGGAACTATAATTCACCCCTCCACTTT. Its protein product is CASSDQTIRERNYNSPLHF. The chain is built from TRBV5-1 and TRBJ1-6; D is unclear. The CDR3 covers 19 residues. V lost 4 bases and J 3 bases, leaving 23 bases between the germline ends. Germline V CDR1 and CDR2: SGHRS, YFSETQ.

V is TRBV4-1 and J is TRBJ2-5; 9 nucleotides agree with TRBD1. CDR1 MGHRA and CDR2 YSYEKL come from the germline V gene. Unmatched junction bases numbered 10, after V lost 4 bases and J lost 1 base. This CDR3 region has 17 residues. CDR3 sequence reads: CASSPLRGQGFQETQYF. CDR3 nucleotides: TGCGCCAGCAGCCCCCTTCGGGGACAGGGATTCCAAGAGACCCAGTACTTC.

This clone was observed a single time. This sequence joins TRBV2 and TRBJ2-3, with TRBD2 matching 10 bases. The ends lost 6 bases at V and 2 bases at J; junction bases unmatched: 2. CDR1 SNHLY and CDR2 FYNNEI come from the germline V gene. The CDR3 has 14 amino acids. CDR3 coding DNA: TGTGCCAGCAGCGGACTAGCGGTCACAGATACGCAGTATTTT. Encoded protein: CASSGLAVTDTQYF.

This sequence joins TRBV12-1 and TRBJ2-7. TRBV12-1 is reported as a pseudogene. The CDR3 covers 10 residues. The CDR3 nucleotides are TGTGCCAGCAGCCTCCAGATAGAAAATGTC. Amino acids: CASSLQIENV.

This rearrangement joins TRBV28 to TRBJ1-6; possible D gene TRBD1, 5 bases. Germline CDR1 MDHEN, CDR2 SYDVKM. This CDR3 has 14 residues. Trimming left V 6 bases short and J 10 bases short, with 16 bases between. CDR3 protein: CASRYARDESPLHF. CDR3 nucleotides: TGTGCCAGCAGATACGCCAGGGACGAGTCACCCCTCCACTTT.

This clone was counted once. This chain joins TRBV19 and TRBJ1-5; 9 nucleotides line up with TRBD1. Germline lookup yields CDR1 LNHDA and CDR2 SQIVND (reference sequence). V dropped 6 bases and J dropped 2; count of bases not matched to a gene: 14. The CDR3 extends over 18 amino acids. In DNA, the CDR3 is TGTGCCAGTAGCCCCGGGACAGGGACCCGAACCGGCAATCAGCCCCAGCATTTT. Protein: CASSPGTGTRTGNQPQHF.

The gene calls are TRBV20-1 and TRBJ2-1; no firm D call. Per the germline V gene, CDR1 is DFQATT and CDR2 is SNEGSKA (reference sequence). The CDR3 is made up of 13 amino acids. V was pared by 3 bases and J by 4 bases, with 10 bases between. DNA of the CDR3: TGCAGTGCTAGTTGGACGCTTTACAATGAGCAGTTCTTC. It is translated as CSASWTLYNEQFF.

This clone was recorded a few times. V and J are TRBV6-4 and TRBJ1-1, with D perhaps TRBD1 (6 bases). The CDR3 consists of 13 residues. V was pared by 4 bases and J by 6 bases, with 12 bases between. Germline V lookup: CDR1 MRHNA, CDR2 SNTAGT. CDR3: CASSANRDAEAFF. The CDR3 bases are TGTGCCAGCAGTGCCAACAGGGACGCTGAAGCTTTCTTT.

The chain recombines TRBV19 with TRBJ2-3; possible D gene TRBD1, 6 bases. The CDR3 covers 16 residues. V was pared by 5 bases and J by 1 base, with 16 bases between. CDR1 and CDR2 from the germline V gene are LNHDA and SQIVND (reference sequence). The chain's CDR3 is CASSSFRGVGTDTQYF. The CDR3, as DNA: TGTGCCAGTAGTTCTTTCAGGGGAGTAGGCACAGATACGCAGTATTTT. The complete variable domain, with remaining parts taken from reference TRBV19 and TRBJ2-3, reads DGGITQSPKYLFRKEGQNVTLSCEQNLNHDAMYWYRQDPGQGLRLIYYSQIVNDFQKGDIAEGYSVSREKKESFPLTVTSAQKNPTAFYLCASSSFRGVGTDTQYFGPGTRLTVL.

CDR3 DNA: TGTGCCAGCAGCTTAGGGGCAGGGAAATACGAGCAGTACTTC. This sequence encodes CASSLGAGKYEQYF. The J gene is TRBJ2-7, the V gene TRBV7-2; TRBD1 might be the D (5 bases). Trimming cost V 1 base and J 4 bases, with 11 bases left between them. CDR1 SGHTA and CDR2 FQGNSA come from the germline V gene. CDR3 length equals 14 residues. Drawing the rest from reference TRBV7-2 and TRBJ2-7, the complete variable domain is GAGVSQSPSNKVTEKGKDVELRCDPISGHTALYWYRQSLGQGLEFLIYFQGNSAPDKSGLPSDRFSAERTGGSVSTLTIQRTQQEDSAVYLCASSLGAGKYEQYFGPGTRLTVT.

The chain is built from TRBV6-5 and TRBJ1-1; possible D gene TRBD1, 6 bases. The CDR3 consists of 14 residues. Germline CDR1 MNHEY, CDR2 SVGAGI. V lost 4 bases, J lost 11 bases, and 20 bases lay in between. CDR3 bases: TGTGCCAGCAGTTCCCGGGCCGGCAGGGGAGGGGCTTTCTTT. It codes for CASSSRAGRGGAFF.

This clone was detected only a few times. The chain employs TRBV19 and TRBJ1-6; a possible D gene is TRBD1 (6 bases). The germline V gene encodes CDR1 LNHDA and CDR2 SQIVND (reference sequence). The V end was cut by 9 bases, the J end by 6 bases, with 15 bases between. CDR3 length equals 14 residues. The CDR3 loop reads CASPPGHSNSPLHF. The CDR3 nucleotides read TGTGCCAGCCCTCCGGGACACAGTAATTCACCCCTCCACTTT.

The genes are TRBV5-1 and TRBJ1-3; no reliable D call. Per germline, CDR1 SGHRS and CDR2 YFSETQ. This CDR3 spans 14 amino acids. Trimming cost V 2 bases and J 4 bases, with 10 bases left between them. For the CDR3, the DNA is TGCGCCAGCAGCTTAGTTTCGGGAGGAAACACCATATATTTT. Translation gives CASSLVSGGNTIYF.

In its sample, this clone was seen a few times. The chain is built from TRBV19 and TRBJ1-5; D possibly corresponds to TRBD1 (6 bases). Germline CDR1 LNHDA, CDR2 SQIVND (reference sequence). Trimming pared 7 bases from V and 0 bases from J, leaving 13 bases between. The length of the CDR3 is 15 residues. DNA for the CDR3: TGTGCCAGTATCAAGACAGGTGGTAGCAATCAGCCCCAGCATTTT. This codes for CASIKTGGSNQPQHF. Based on the CDR3 plus reference TRBV19 and TRBJ1-5, the full variable domain is DGGITQSPKYLFRKEGQNVTLSCEQNLNHDAMYWYRQDPGQGLRLIYYSQIVNDFQKGDIAEGYSVSREKKESFPLTVTSAQKNPTAFYLCASIKTGGSNQPQHFGDGTRLSIL.

V and J are TRBV10-1 and TRBJ2-2; 9 bases are a match to TRBD1. The CDR3 covers 18 residues. J gave up 3 bases and V 2 bases, and 10 bases lay outside the gene matches. In germline, CDR1 is WNHNN, CDR2 SYGVQD (reference sequence). CDR3 in DNA: TGCGCCAGCAGTGAGCTCTTACCGGGACAGGGAGACACCGGGGAGCTGTTTTTT. It translates to CASSELLPGQGDTGELFF.

The rearrangement joins TRBV5-1 to TRBJ2-3; D is perhaps TRBD2 (6 bases). Germline assignment: CDR1 SGHRS and CDR2 YFSETQ. The CDR3 has 17 residues. Trimming stripped 4 bases from V and 1 base from J, with 19 bases between. The CDR3 region is CASSPGGWERRTDTQYF. The CDR3 region has the DNA TGCGCCAGCAGCCCTGGGGGGTGGGAAAGACGCACAGATACGCAGTATTTT.

This chain uses TRBV30 with TRBJ2-1; possibly TRBD1 for D (6 bases). The V end lost 3 bases, the J end lost 4 bases, and 13 bases lay between the germline ends. The CDR3 consists of 14 residues. Germline CDR1 reads GTSNPN; CDR2 reads SVGIG (reference sequence). The CDR3 coding sequence is TGTGCCTGGAGGTCCGGGACATCGTACAATGAGCAGTTCTTC. Its protein product is CAWRSGTSYNEQFF.

Here the CDR3 reads CASSLRPGRYNEQFF. CDR3 nucleotides: TGTGCCAGCAGCTTAAGGCCGGGAAGGTACAATGAGCAGTTCTTC. The V gene is TRBV7-2, the J gene TRBJ2-1; perhaps TRBD2 as D (5 bases). The length of the CDR3 is 15 residues. With 2 bases removed from V and 4 bases from J, the gap between germline ends came to 12 bases. Germline assignment: CDR1 SGHTA and CDR2 FQGNSA.

The chain links TRBV7-2 to TRBJ1-2; 9 bases fit TRBD1. V lost 2 bases to trimming and J lost 8 bases; unmatched junction nucleotides: 9. Germline CDR1 reads SGHTA; CDR2 reads FQGNSA. The CDR3 contains 15 residues. The DNA for the CDR3 is TGTGCCAGCAGCTTACCACCGGGACAGGGTAACGGCTACACCTTC. Protein: CASSLPPGQGNGYTF.

V and J are TRBV19 and TRBJ1-5, with 8 bases that match TRBD1. The CDR3 loop spans 15 amino acids. The germline V gene has CDR1 LNHDA and CDR2 SQIVND (reference sequence). Trimming took 6 bases from V and 5 from J; bases not matched to a gene: 9. The CDR3 sequence is CASRTAGGEYQPQHF. CDR3 nucleotide sequence: TGTGCCAGTAGGACCGCAGGGGGCGAGTATCAGCCCCAGCATTTT.

This clone was counted a few times. The rearrangement links TRBV27 to TRBJ1-6, with 12 bases matching TRBD1. V shed 5 bases, J shed 8 bases, and the junction held 16 bases outside the gene matches. The CDR3 is 19 amino acids. Germline CDR1 reads MNHEY; CDR2 reads SMNVEV (reference sequence). The CDR3 DNA follows: TGTGCCAGCAGTCCCACCGGGACAGGGGGCAGGGGCCCAGATTCACCCCTCCACTTT. Encoded protein: CASSPTGTGGRGPDSPLHF.

This chain uses TRBV5-1 with TRBJ2-2; D gene unclear. CDR1 is SGHRS and CDR2 is YFSETQ in the germline V gene. CDR3 length: 13 residues. Between the trimmed V and J ends, which lost 6 bases and 0 bases, there was a span of 6 bases. CDR3 sequence (DNA): TGCGCCAGCATCCCATCGAACACCGGGGAGCTGTTTTTT. This gives the protein CASIPSNTGELFF.

This clone was observed a handful of times. The J gene is TRBJ2-5, the V gene TRBV7-8; no clear D. The CDR3 runs 13 residues. In germline, CDR1 is SGHVS, CDR2 FQNEAQ. V was shortened by 5 bases and J by 1 base, with 8 bases between the two germline ends. The CDR3 region has the DNA TGTGCCAGCAGCCGCCGGTTCCAAGAGACCCAGTACTTC. Its protein is CASSRRFQETQYF. Together with reference TRBV7-8 and TRBJ2-5, the CDR3 gives the full variable domain: GAGVSQSPRYKVAKRGQDVALRCDPISGHVSLFWYQQALGQGPEFLTYFQNEAQLDKSGLPSDRFFAERPEGSVSTLKIQRTQQEDSAVYLCASSRRFQETQYFGPGTRLLVL.